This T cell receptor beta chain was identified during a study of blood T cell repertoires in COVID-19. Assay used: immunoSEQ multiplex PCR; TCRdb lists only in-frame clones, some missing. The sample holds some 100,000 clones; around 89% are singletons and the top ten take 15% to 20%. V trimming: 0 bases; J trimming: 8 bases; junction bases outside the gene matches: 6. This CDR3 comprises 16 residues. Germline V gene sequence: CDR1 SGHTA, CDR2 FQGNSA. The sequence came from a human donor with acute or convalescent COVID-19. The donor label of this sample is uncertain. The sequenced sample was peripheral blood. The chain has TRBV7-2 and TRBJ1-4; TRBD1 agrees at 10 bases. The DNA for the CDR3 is TGTGCCAGCAGCTTAGCGGGGGACAGGGGAAACGAAAAACTGTTTTTT. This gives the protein CASSLAGDRGNEKLFF.